Listed below are T cell receptor beta chains from one sample, sequenced in a study of blood T cell repertoires in COVID-19. Sequenced by immunoSEQ multiplex PCR; TCRdb stores in-frame clones only, minus some. The table shows around 88,000 clones, with more than 65% occurring only once. The specimen was peripheral blood. The receptors here all came from a man between 60 and 75 years old with acute or convalescent COVID-19. CDR3s include the opening cysteine and the closing phenylalanine or tryptophan. D genes are given only for firm matches. Some rows mark clone size as missing; the rest say once, few, many or name a class of expanded clone.

J gene | D gene | V gene | clone size | CDR3 DNA | CDR3 protein
TRBJ1-6 | TRBD1 | TRBV28 | . | TGTGCCAGCAGTCCGCCGGGACAGAGATATTCACCCCTCCACTTT | CASSPPGQRYSPLHF
TRBJ2-5 | . | TRBV3-1/TRBV3-2 | . | TGTGCCAGCAGCCCCCAACGAGGGGACACCACAGAGACCCAGTACTTC | CASSPQRGDTTETQYF
TRBJ2-1 | . | TRBV6-4 | . | TGTGCCAGCAGTGACAGGGCAGGGTTGTACAATGAGCAGTTCTTC | CASSDRAGLYNEQFF
TRBJ1-2 | TRBD1 | TRBV7-2 | once | TGTGCCAGCAGCCCAACAGGGGGCAGGTATGGCTACACCTTC | CASSPTGGRYGYTF
TRBJ2-5 | TRBD1 | TRBV7-2 | . | TGTGCCAGCAGCCGCACTGGTGACGGGACAGGGGTCCAAGAGACCCAGTACTTC | CASSRTGDGTGVQETQYF
TRBJ1-6 | . | TRBV7-2 | few | TGTGCCAGCAGCGTAGGACAGCCTAAAACTAATTCACCCCTCCACTTT | CASSVGQPKTNSPLHF
TRBJ1-1 | TRBD1 | TRBV2 | . | TGTGCCAGCCGCCGGGACAGAGACACTGAAGCTTTCTTT | CASRRDRDTEAFF
TRBJ2-2 | TRBD1 | TRBV7-6 | . | TGTGCCAGCAGCCGGAGGACAGGAGACACCGGGGAGCTGTTTTTT | CASSRRTGDTGELFF
TRBJ2-1 | TRBD2 | TRBV29-1 | . | TGCAGCGTTGAAGGTCTAGCGGAGGGGTACAATGAGCAGTTCTTC | CSVEGLAEGYNEQFF
TRBJ1-1 | . | TRBV5-5 | . | TGTGCCAGCAGCTTGGAGGGGGATACCACTGAAGCTTTCTTT | CASSLEGDTTEAFF
TRBJ2-3 | . | TRBV9 | . | TGTGCCAGCAGCGGGTCGGGGGTTCGCACAGATACGCAGTATTTT | CASSGSGVRTDTQYF
TRBJ2-5 | TRBD1 | TRBV7-6 | . | TGTGCCAGCAGCTTAGGGAGCAGGGGGCATGAAGAGACCCAGTACTTC | CASSLGSRGHEETQYF
TRBJ1-6 | . | TRBV6-6 | . | TGTGCCAGCAGGCCTATGGACAGAGAGAGTTCACCCCTCCACTTT | CASRPMDRESSPLHF
TRBJ2-7 | . | TRBV25-1 | . | TGTGCCAGCAGTGAGTGGGGGGACGAGCAGTACTTC | CASSEWGDEQYF
TRBJ2-7 | TRBD1 | TRBV15 | . | TGTGCCACCAGCAGAGATCTGGGGACAGGGTACTACGAGCAGTACTTC | CATSRDLGTGYYEQYF
TRBJ2-7 | . | TRBV5-5 | . | TGTGCCAGCAGCTTAGTTCTGACAGGAGGTTTGACCGAGCAGTACTTC | CASSLVLTGGLTEQYF
TRBJ1-5 | . | TRBV4-3 | . | TGCGCCAGCAGCCAAGGGCCCAGCAATCAGCCCCAGCATTTT | CASSQGPSNQPQHF
TRBJ1-6 | TRBD1 | TRBV19 | . | TGTGCCAGTAGTATCCCCAAGGGCGGACAGGGGAGTAATTCACCCCTCCACTTT | CASSIPKGGQGSNSPLHF
TRBJ2-2 | TRBD2 | TRBV5-4 | . | TGTGCCAGCAGCTCGGGACTAGCGGGGGGGCTTGGCACCGGGGAGCTGTTTTTT | CASSSGLAGGLGTGELFF
TRBJ2-2 | TRBD1 | TRBV19 | . | TGTGCCAGTAGTAAGGACGACAGGGCGGACACCGGGGAGCTGTTTTTT | CASSKDDRADTGELFF
TRBJ1-5 | . | TRBV6-2/TRBV6-3 | . | TGTGCCAGCAGCGTTCAGGGAAATCAGCCCCAGCATTTT | CASSVQGNQPQHF
TRBJ2-7 | TRBD1 | TRBV5-4 | . | TGTGCCAGCAGCTTCTGGGACAGGGGTTACGAGCAGTACTTC | CASSFWDRGYEQYF
TRBJ1-1 | TRBD1 | TRBV12-5 | . | TGTGCTAGTGGTTTGGTAGAGGGGGCGAACACTGAAGCTTTCTTT | CASGLVEGANTEAFF
TRBJ2-7 | TRBD1 | TRBV6-5 | . | TGTGCCAGCAGTAACCGGGACAGGGGCTACGAGCAGTACTTC | CASSNRDRGYEQYF
TRBJ2-1 | TRBD2 | TRBV7-6 | . | TGTGCCAGCAGCTTAGTGGGACTAGCGGATAACAATGAGCAGTTCTTC | CASSLVGLADNNEQFF
TRBJ2-5 | . | TRBV3-1/TRBV3-2 | . | TGTGCCAGCAGCCAAGTATGGGGGAGGGGGAAGACCCAGTACTTC | CASSQVWGRGKTQYF
TRBJ1-4 | . | TRBV28 | . | TGTGCCAGCAGTTTTGGGGCTACTAATGAAAAACTGTTTTTT | CASSFGATNEKLFF
TRBJ1-4 | . | TRBV27 | . | TGTGCCAGCAGTCCCCTTGGACTGAGGGAAAAACTGTTTTTT | CASSPLGLREKLFF
TRBJ1-3 | . | TRBV6-5 | once | TGTGCCAGCAGTTACGGGGCAGATAGCTCTGGAAACACCATATATTTT | CASSYGADSSGNTIYF
TRBJ2-3 | TRBD1 | TRBV5-1 | . | TGCGCCAGCAGCTTGGAGGGACAGGGGGCAGATACGCAGTATTTT | CASSLEGQGADTQYF
TRBJ2-5 | TRBD2 | TRBV30 | . | TGTGCCTGTGGGGGGGAAGAGACCCAGTACTTC | CACGGEETQYF
TRBJ2-1 | TRBD2 | TRBV3-1/TRBV3-2 | . | TGTGCCAGCAGCCAAGTTCGCGGGAGGTCGGGCAATGAGCAGTTCTTC | CASSQVRGRSGNEQFF
TRBJ2-1 | . | TRBV6-5 | . | TGTGCCAGCAGTTCACCCCGGACTATCTCCTACAATGAGCAGTTCTTC | CASSSPRTISYNEQFF
TRBJ2-7 | TRBD2 | TRBV6-6 | . | TGTGCCAGCAGTCCACGACTGACTAGCGGGGAATATTACGAGCAGTACTTC | CASSPRLTSGEYYEQYF
TRBJ2-2 | TRBD1 | TRBV19 | . | TGTGCCACCTCACGAGAGGGGGCGAGCGTCGGGGAGCTGTTTTTT | CATSREGASVGELFF
TRBJ2-7 | . | TRBV11-2 | . | TGTGCCAGCAGCTTAGATCGACTATCCTACGAGCAGTACTTC | CASSLDRLSYEQYF
TRBJ1-1 | . | TRBV29-1 | few | TGCAGCGCCGGGTCGATGAACACTGAAGCTTTCTTT | CSAGSMNTEAFF
TRBJ2-2 | . | TRBV28 | . | TGTGCCAGCAGTTTTCGGCTAGACTCGGCCGGGGAGCTGTTTTTT | CASSFRLDSAGELFF
TRBJ2-7 | . | TRBV10-3 | . | TGTGCCATCAGTGAGTCGCCGGGGTACGAGCAGTACTTC | CAISESPGYEQYF
TRBJ1-4 | . | TRBV5-5 | . | TGTGCCAGCAGCCGCGTTATATGGACAGCTAATGAAAAACTGTTTTTT | CASSRVIWTANEKLFF
TRBJ2-1 | TRBD2 | TRBV29-1 | . | TGCAGCGCTGCGGGACTAGCCAATGAGCAGTTCTTC | CSAAGLANEQFF
TRBJ2-1 | TRBD2 | TRBV7-8 | . | TGTGCCAGCAGCTTAGTGGACGGCGGGAGCTCCTACAATGAGCAGTTCTTC | CASSLVDGGSSYNEQFF
TRBJ1-2 | TRBD1 | TRBV4-1 | . | TGCGCCAGCAGCCAGGAAGAAGGACAGGGGTTCTTCACCTTC | CASSQEEGQGFFTF
TRBJ1-5 | . | TRBV15 | . | TGTGCCACCAGCAGGGGAGGTGATTATCAGCCCCAGCATTTT | CATSRGGDYQPQHF
TRBJ2-1 | . | TRBV7-2 | . | TGTGCCAGCAGTCAAGGGAGCGGGTTATACAATGAGCAGTTCTTC | CASSQGSGLYNEQFF
TRBJ2-1 | . | TRBV12-5 | . | TGTGCTAGTGGTTTGCGGCTAGCAGCCAATGAGCAGTTCTTC | CASGLRLAANEQFF
TRBJ2-5 | . | TRBV12-3/TRBV12-4 | . | TGTGCCAGCAGTGACCGGCCTCAGGGTCCCCAGTACTTC | CASSDRPQGPQYF
TRBJ1-5 | . | TRBV6-2/TRBV6-3 | many | TGTGCCAGCAGTTTCCGAAACAAACCCCATCAGCCCCAGCATTTT | CASSFRNKPHQPQHF
TRBJ2-3 | . | TRBV27 | . | TGTGCCAGCAGTCTCCAGCGGGCTAGCACAGATACGCAGTATTTT | CASSLQRASTDTQYF
TRBJ1-2 | TRBD1 | TRBV6-5 | . | TGTGCCAGCAGTTACCTGCAGGGGGGATCTTATGGCTACACCTTC | CASSYLQGGSYGYTF
TRBJ1-5 | . | TRBV19 | . | TGTGCCAGTAGTATAGATACAGGCAATCAGCCCCAGCATTTT | CASSIDTGNQPQHF
TRBJ1-5 | . | TRBV5-6 | . | TGTGCCAGCAGCTTGGGACAGCATAGCAATCAGCCCCAGCATTTT | CASSLGQHSNQPQHF
TRBJ2-5 | TRBD2 | TRBV6-5 | once | TGTGCCAGCAGTTACGCCGCGGGGGAGGAGACCCAGTACTTC | CASSYAAGEETQYF
TRBJ2-5 | . | TRBV5-4 | . | TGTGCCAGCAGCTTGGGACATCGGGAGACCCAGTACTTC | CASSLGHRETQYF
TRBJ1-2 | TRBD1 | TRBV11-2 | . | TGTGCCAGCAGCGCCCGAACGGGGACAGTTCTTGGCTACACCTTC | CASSARTGTVLGYTF
TRBJ1-1 | TRBD1 | TRBV7-2 | . | TGTGCCAGCAAACAGGGGGCAAACACTGAAGCTTTCTTT | CASKQGANTEAFF
TRBJ2-4 | . | TRBV28 | . | TGTGCCAGCAGTATAGGATCAGGTCCATTTGCCAAAAACATTCAGTACTTC | CASSIGSGPFAKNIQYF